A single sample is the source of the 10 T cell receptor beta chains below, sequenced in a study of T cell repertoires in cytomegalovirus infection. TCRdb ran MiXCR on the reads and lists one entry per CDR3 protein. Of approximately 1,000,000 distinct CDR3 sequences listed, roughly 31% are singletons. No cognate antigen is known for these TCRs. Material: cultured CD8+ T cells from PBMCs, obtained from culture after CMV antigen stimulation. These receptors were obtained from a human donor in good health (CMV status not recorded). Some clones in this sample may be carry-over from other donors' samples.

The chain combines TRBV7-6 with TRBJ2-1; 9 positions agree with TRBD1. Trimming cost V 5 bases and J 10 bases; bases outside gene matches: 12. This CDR3 has 15 residues. The germline gives CDR1 SGHVS, CDR2 FNYEAQ. CDR3 loop: CASSPRDRDEKEQFF. The CDR3 region has the DNA TGTGCCAGCAGCCCCCGGGACAGGGACGAGAAGGAGCAGTTCTTC. The whole variable domain, remainder taken from reference TRBV7-6 and TRBJ2-1, is GAGVSQSPRYKVTKRGQDVALRCDPISGHVSLYWYRQALGQGPEFLTYFNYEAQQDKSGLPNDRFSAERPEGSISTLTIQRTEQRDSAMYRCASSPRDRDEKEQFFGPGTRLTVL.

This clonotype was recorded a few times. The chain has TRBV7-6 and TRBJ1-3; a possible D gene is TRBD1 (6 bases). The CDR3 totals 15 residues. Per the germline V gene, CDR1 is SGHVS and CDR2 is FNYEAQ. V lost 4 bases to trimming and J lost 0 bases, with 10 bases between them. The CDR3 loop reads CASSSTGFSGNTIYF. The DNA of the CDR3 is TGTGCCAGCAGCTCTACAGGGTTCTCTGGAAACACCATATATTTT. The variable domain in full, completed from reference TRBV7-6 and TRBJ1-3, reads GAGVSQSPRYKVTKRGQDVALRCDPISGHVSLYWYRQALGQGPEFLTYFNYEAQQDKSGLPNDRFSAERPEGSISTLTIQRTEQRDSAMYRCASSSTGFSGNTIYFGEGSWLTVV.

This clonotype came up many times. This rearrangement joins TRBV4-3 to TRBJ2-2; the D is unclear. The CDR3 sequence is 11 residues long. Germline values: CDR1 LGHNA, CDR2 YSLEER. Trimming shortened V by 11 bases and J by 8 bases, and 12 bases separated the two germline ends. CDR3 sequence (DNA): TGCGCCGCCTCTACTGAGGGGGAGCTGTTTTTT. Amino acids: CAASTEGELFF.

This clonotype was recorded only once. The chain recombines TRBV5-4 with TRBJ2-3; a weak D match, TRBD2 (7 bases). Per the germline V gene, CDR1 is SGHNT and CDR2 is YYREEE (reference sequence). The CDR3 loop spans 15 amino acids. Between the trimmed V and J ends, which lost 4 bases and 0 bases, there was a span of 12 bases. DNA of the CDR3: TGTGCCAGCAGCGGGGGGGCACCCAGCACAGATACGCAGTATTTT. Translation gives CASSGGAPSTDTQYF.

The rearrangement uses TRBV6-5 and TRBJ1-6, with a weak D call TRBD1 (6 bases). There are 14 residues in the CDR3. CDR1 is MNHEY and CDR2 is SVGAGI in the germline V gene. The V and J ends lost 7 bases and 7 bases respectively, with 14 bases between them. CDR3 DNA sequence: TGTGCCAGCACGGCGACAGGACAAAATTCACCCCTCCACTTT. Its translation is CASTATGQNSPLHF.

V and J are TRBV28 and TRBJ1-1, with TRBD1 matching over 7 bases. The CDR3 has 20 residues. V shed 7 bases, J shed 4 bases, and the junction held 27 bases outside the gene matches. Germline V gene sequence: CDR1 MDHEN, CDR2 SYDVKM. CDR3 bases: TGTGCCAGCAAAGATGTAATTCCACCGACAGGGTTAGTTGTGAGCACTGAAGCTTTCTTT. This codes for CASKDVIPPTGLVVSTEAFF.

This clonotype was observed a few times. This rearrangement joins TRBV20-1 to TRBJ1-1, with TRBD1 matching 8 bases. This CDR3 has 14 amino acids. Per the germline V gene, CDR1 is DFQATT and CDR2 is SNEGSKA (reference sequence). V dropped 3 bases and J dropped 7; count of bases not matched to a gene: 10. CDR3 sequence reads: CSASGGRGRDEAFF. As DNA, the CDR3 is TGCAGTGCTAGCGGGGGCAGGGGGCGGGATGAAGCTTTCTTT.

This sequence joins TRBV4-2 and TRBJ1-1, with D possibly matching TRBD1 (5 bases). Germline-derived CDR1 and CDR2 are LGHNA and YNFKEQ. The CDR3 sequence is 14 residues long. Trimming pared 5 bases from V and 4 bases from J, leaving 14 bases between. The CDR3 region has the DNA TGTGCCAGCAGCGACAGACCGGGCGGCACTGAAGCTTTCTTT. This codes for CASSDRPGGTEAFF.

The table lists this clonotype with a few counts. The chain couples TRBV19 to TRBJ2-1; 12 nucleotides match TRBD2. This CDR3 contains 15 residues. Germline loops: CDR1 LNHDA, CDR2 SQIVND (reference sequence). The ends lost 6 bases at V and 7 bases at J; junction bases unmatched: 7. The CDR3 DNA reads as TGTGCCAGTAGCCTGACTAGCGGGGGAACGAATGAGCAGTTCTTC. Protein: CASSLTSGGTNEQFF.

On this clonotype: A much more abundant neighbour one base away suggests this may be a read error. This chain links TRBV7-6 with TRBJ2-7, with 10 bases identical to TRBD2. Germline V gene lookup returns CDR1 SGHVS and CDR2 FNYEAQ. The trim removed 3 bases at V and 3 bases at J, leaving 8 bases unmatched. The CDR3 covers 16 residues. In DNA form, the CDR3 reads TGTGCCAGCAGCTTCGGACTAGCGGAGGGGTACTACGAGCAGTACTTC. Translated, it gives CASSFGLAEGYYEQYF.